One sample yielded the 11 T cell receptor beta chains listed below, sequenced in a study of graft-versus-host responses after intestinal transplantation (dated by TCRdb to 2020 to 2023). Library preparation employed the immunoSEQ multiplex PCR assay. Not all clones reach the TCRdb copy of this immuneACCESS table, which keeps in-frame sequences only. Checked studies attribute under half of the gap to unresolved V genes and leave the rest unexplained. The sample table records tens of thousands of clones; nearly 95% of these occur just once. The ten biggest clones cover less than 0.25% of the sample. What the time point label conveys for this sample: cells obtained before transplantation from donor or recipient. For these TCRs, the target antigens are not known. The specimen was unstimulated CD8+ T cells sorted from spleen or lymph node cells, collected before transplant. These receptors all come from a human donor who was the organ donor for an intestinal transplant.

For the CDR3, the DNA is TGCGCCAGCAGCCAACAACGGATGAACACTGAAGCTTTCTTT. Protein sequence: CASSQQRMNTEAFF. The chain recombines TRBV4-3 with TRBJ1-1; no clear D gene. CDR1 is LGHNA and CDR2 is YSLEER in the germline V gene. CDR3 length: 14 amino acids. Trimming shortened V by 2 bases and J by 0 bases, and 7 bases separated the two germline ends.

This clone has just one count. The same CDR3 also results from other DNA sequences found in this sample. J is TRBJ2-1 and V is TRBV7-9; possibly TRBD1 for D (6 bases). The length of the CDR3 is 14 residues. V lost 0 bases, J lost 4 bases, and 7 bases lay in between. The germline V gene encodes CDR1 SEHNR and CDR2 FQNEAQ (reference sequence). The CDR3 DNA is TGTGCCAGCAGCTTAGCGGGGACATACAATGAGCAGTTCTTC. The encoded protein is CASSLAGTYNEQFF. Full variable domain (outside the CDR3, taken from reference TRBV7-9 and TRBJ2-1): DTGVSQNPRHKITKRGQNVTFRCDPISEHNRLYWYRQTLGQGPEFLTYFQNEAQLEKSRLLSDRFSAERPKGSFSTLEIQRTEQGDSAMYLCASSLAGTYNEQFFGPGTRLTVL.

The rearrangement uses TRBV4-3 and TRBJ2-1; D is possibly TRBD1 (6 bases). The CDR3 contains 16 residues. Looked up from germline, CDR1 is LGHNA and CDR2 is YSLEER. The V end was cut by 3 bases, the J end by 0 bases, with 12 bases between. DNA of the CDR3: TGCGCCAGCAGCCACGTTGAGGGGGTCTCCTACAATGAGCAGTTCTTC. Amino acids: CASSHVEGVSYNEQFF.

CDR3 region: CASSQDRLEGSPLHF. In nucleotides, the CDR3 is TGCGCCAGCAGCCAAGATCGGTTGGAGGGATCACCCCTCCACTTT. The rearrangement links TRBV4-3 to TRBJ1-6, with D unresolved. Germline V gene sequence: CDR1 LGHNA, CDR2 YSLEER. V lost 0 bases and J 10 bases, leaving 13 bases between the germline ends. The CDR3 spans 15 residues.

The CDR3 reads CASREPQGEETQYF. The CDR3 DNA reads as TGCGCCAGCAGGGAGCCACAGGGGGAGGAGACCCAGTACTTC. The gene calls are TRBV10-1 and TRBJ2-5, with 8 bases fitting TRBD1. This CDR3 region has 14 residues. The junction had 8 bases not matched to a gene; V was cut back by 6 bases and J by 5 bases. From germline, CDR1 is WNHNN and CDR2 SYGVQD (reference sequence).

This rearrangement joins TRBV7-2 to TRBJ2-7, with D unclear. CDR3 length: 15 residues. The V and J ends lost 6 bases and 3 bases respectively, with 18 bases between them. Per the germline V gene, CDR1 is SGHTA and CDR2 is FQGNSA. CDR3: CASSRRPLGNYEQYF. In nucleotides, the CDR3 is TGTGCCAGCAGTCGGAGACCCCTAGGGAACTACGAGCAGTACTTC.

The gene calls are TRBV29-1 and TRBJ2-5; a possible D gene is TRBD2 (6 bases). V gave up 1 base and J gave up 1 base, with 13 bases separating them. The germline V gene has CDR1 SQVTM and CDR2 ANQGSEA. The CDR3 spans 15 residues. DNA of the CDR3: TGCAGCGTTGAAGGGAGAGCGGGTATCCAAGAGACCCAGTACTTC. It codes for CSVEGRAGIQETQYF.

This chain's CDR3 is CSVYGGGEQYF. DNA of the CDR3: TGCAGCGTGTATGGGGGCGGCGAGCAGTACTTC. The gene calls are TRBV29-1 and TRBJ2-7, with D maybe TRBD1 (6 bases). The CDR3 is 11 amino acids. V lost 6 bases, J lost 6 bases, and 12 bases lay in between. The germline gives CDR1 SQVTM, CDR2 ANQGSEA.

With regard to this clone: Other nucleotide sequences in the sample specify the same CDR3. This CDR3 reads CASSQEGRVAGGPHSTDTQYF. In DNA form, the CDR3 reads TGCGCCAGCAGCCAAGAGGGGCGCGTAGCGGGGGGCCCCCATAGCACAGATACGCAGTATTTT. The chain recombines TRBV4-1 with TRBJ2-3; TRBD2 matches at 10 bases. The CDR3 consists of 21 residues. J was trimmed by 0 bases and V by 0 bases; bases with no gene match: 15. Germline assignment: CDR1 MGHRA and CDR2 YSYEKL.

The chain uses TRBV5-6 and TRBJ2-3; D is possibly TRBD2 (6 bases). This CDR3 has 15 amino acids. Germline values: CDR1 SGHDT, CDR2 YYEEEE. Trimming left V 0 bases short and J 1 base short, with 9 bases between. The CDR3 nucleotides are TGTGCCAGCAGCTTGGCGGGGGTTGGCACAGATACGCAGTATTTT. Amino acids: CASSLAGVGTDTQYF.

V gene TRBV7-9 combines with J gene TRBJ1-3; D is unresolved. From germline, CDR1 is SEHNR and CDR2 FQNEAQ (reference sequence). This CDR3 region has 17 residues. The ends were cut back, 1 base at V and 0 bases at J, with 13 bases in the middle. CDR3 DNA: TGTGCCAGCAGCTTAGATGGGGAGTGGACCTCTGGAAACACCATATATTTT. Its translation is CASSLDGEWTSGNTIYF.